Listed here are 11 T cell receptor beta chains from one sample, sequenced in a study of T cell repertoires in cytomegalovirus infection. Using its own MiXCR run on the reads, TCRdb lists one record per CDR3 protein. The sample comprises about 97,000 distinct CDR3 sequences, about 17% of which are singletons, and more than 7% rests with the top ten. Sequencing input: PBMCs. Receptors were obtained from a human donor in good health (CMV status not recorded). Some clones in this sample may be carry-over from other donors' samples.

This chain connects TRBV11-2 to TRBJ2-3; 9 nucleotides line up with TRBD1. Trimming took 4 bases from V and 2 from J; bases not matched to a gene: 7. Germline CDR1 SGHAT, CDR2 FQNNGV. The CDR3 contains 16 residues. As DNA, the CDR3 is TGTGCCAGCAGCTCGACAGGGGGACGTTTCACAGATACGCAGTATTTT. This encodes CASSSTGGRFTDTQYF.

This clonotype was observed at least ten times. The CDR3 is CASSQGGMPLHF. The CDR3 region has the DNA TGTGCCAGCAGCCAGGGCGGGATGCCCCTCCACTTT. The chain is built from TRBV27 and TRBJ1-6, with D possibly being TRBD1 (5 bases). CDR3 size: 12 residues. Trimming removed 6 bases at V and 13 bases at J, with 13 bases between. The germline gives CDR1 MNHEY, CDR2 SMNVEV (reference sequence).

V is TRBV20-1 and J is TRBJ2-7, with D unresolved. This CDR3 contains 12 residues. CDR1 is DFQATT and CDR2 is SNEGSKA in the germline V gene (reference sequence). The V and J ends lost 3 bases and 5 bases respectively, with 11 bases between them. The CDR3 is CSASTPSHEQYF. The CDR3 nucleotides read TGCAGTGCTAGTACCCCGAGCCACGAGCAGTACTTC.

This clonotype was recorded at least ten times. The V and J genes are TRBV7-6 and TRBJ2-1; D is uncertain. V lost 1 base to trimming and J lost 9 bases, with 10 bases between them. Per germline, CDR1 SGHVS and CDR2 FNYEAQ. This CDR3 region has 13 residues. The CDR3 DNA is TGTGCCAGCAGCTTAGTTCCAGGTGGTGAGCAGTTCTTC. The encoded protein is CASSLVPGGEQFF.

The J gene is TRBJ2-1, the V gene TRBV4-3, with D maybe TRBD1 (5 bases). Germline V lookup: CDR1 LGHNA, CDR2 YSLEER. The CDR3 totals 14 residues. Trimming removed 2 bases at V and 8 bases at J, with 13 bases between. The CDR3 nucleotides read TGCGCCAGCAGCCAACAGGGTAGGGGCGATGAGCAGTTCTTC. Protein sequence: CASSQQGRGDEQFF.

This clonotype was observed at least ten times. The rearrangement links TRBV7-2 to TRBJ1-2, with 7 bases aligning to TRBD1. V shed 5 bases, J shed 4 bases, and the junction held 10 bases outside the gene matches. Germline V lookup: CDR1 SGHTA, CDR2 FQGNSA. This CDR3 is 15 amino acids long. The CDR3 nucleotides read TGTGCCAGCAGCAGACGGGGGCAGGGGGGCTATGGCTACACCTTC. Translating it yields CASSRRGQGGYGYTF.

This sequence joins TRBV5-1 and TRBJ2-5; 7 nucleotides line up with TRBD1. Germline CDR1 reads SGHRS; CDR2 reads YFSETQ. This CDR3 is 13 amino acids long. The V segment lost 4 bases and the J segment 3 bases; nucleotides outside the gene matches: 3. This CDR3 is CASSPGTEETQYF. The CDR3 DNA reads as TGCGCCAGCAGCCCGGGGACAGAAGAGACCCAGTACTTC.

The chain has TRBV5-1 and TRBJ1-4; 7 bases agree with TRBD1. The CDR3 is made up of 14 amino acids. The germline V gene encodes CDR1 SGHRS and CDR2 YFSETQ. The junction had 1 base not matched to a gene; V was cut back by 0 bases and J by 5 bases. The CDR3 nucleotides are TGCGCCAGCAGCTTGGAACAGGGGAATGAAAAACTGTTTTTT. Translated, it gives CASSLEQGNEKLFF.

The table lists this clonotype with many counts. The V call is TRBV7-2, the J call TRBJ1-3; D remains unclear. The length of the CDR3 is 15 residues. Germline V gives CDR1 SGHTA, CDR2 FQGNSA. Between the trimmed V and J ends, which lost 5 bases and 5 bases, there was a span of 16 bases. The DNA of the CDR3 is TGTGCCAGCAGCCCGCAGGCGTCAGACCGAAACACCATATATTTT. The encoded protein is CASSPQASDRNTIYF.

The chain has TRBV2 and TRBJ1-1; no definite D call. The V and J ends lost 8 bases and 1 base respectively, with 11 bases between them. The CDR3 is made up of 13 amino acids. Germline loops: CDR1 SNHLY, CDR2 FYNNEI. CDR3 region: CASGDLRNTEAFF. Here the CDR3 DNA reads TGTGCCAGCGGAGATTTGAGGAACACTGAAGCTTTCTTT.

The rearrangement joins TRBV5-1 to TRBJ2-1; 13 bases align to TRBD2. This CDR3 is 18 amino acids long. After removal of 8 bases from V and 0 bases from J, the junction contained 11 bases not matched to a gene. From germline, CDR1 is SGHRS and CDR2 YFSETQ. The CDR3 DNA is TGCGCCAGAAGCCCGACTAGCGGGGGGACAGGCTCCTACAATGAGCAGTTCTTC. Translating it yields CARSPTSGGTGSYNEQFF. Filled out from reference TRBV5-1 and TRBJ2-1, the complete variable domain reads KAGVTQTPRYLIKTRGQQVTLSCSPISGHRSVSWYQQTPGQGLQFLFEYFSETQRNKGNFPGRFSGRQFSNSRSEMNVSTLELGDSALYLCARSPTSGGTGSYNEQFFGPGTRLTVL.